The 28 T cell receptor beta chains below all came from one sample that was sequenced in a study of persistence of HIV-infected CD4 T cells. Antigen specificity for these receptors is unknown. The libraries were made with immunoSEQ version 4 in survey mode. Some clones are missing from TCRdb's copy, which holds only in-frame ones; the method was immunoSEQ multiplex PCR. The sample has roughly 32,000 clones, roughly four fifths seen once. An overlapping HIV-1 Gag peptide pool stimulated these cells at roughly 1 ug/peptide/mL. CD40L-negative CD69-negative CD45RO-high memory CD4+ T cells were sorted as populations depleted of antigen-responding cells. The sample in question was CD4+ T cells sorted from PBMCs after approximately 18-hour stimulation, obtained from a patient who received antiretroviral therapy. Every receptor here comes from an adult woman with HIV who was CMV-seropositive.

The rearrangement links TRBV19 to TRBJ1-5; no clear D. V lost 5 bases, J lost 3 bases, and 17 bases lay in between. There are 16 residues in the CDR3. Germline-derived CDR1 and CDR2 are LNHDA and SQIVND (reference sequence). Here the CDR3 DNA reads TGTGCCAGTAGTCCCCGGGCCTTACTTTACAATCAGCCCCAGCATTTT. As protein: CASSPRALLYNQPQHF.

The rearrangement links TRBV9 to TRBJ2-5; D remains ambiguous. Germline V gives CDR1 SGDLS, CDR2 YYNGEE. The CDR3 covers 14 residues. V lost 3 bases and J lost 0, with 9 bases in between. The CDR3: CASSESGYQETQYF. In DNA form, the CDR3 reads TGTGCCAGCAGCGAATCTGGGTACCAAGAGACCCAGTACTTC.

V usage is TRBV27 and J usage is TRBJ1-1; no firm D call. This CDR3 contains 14 residues. The V gene lost 2 bases and the J gene lost 1 base, with 8 bases spanning the gap. Germline CDR1 and CDR2: MNHEY and SMNVEV (reference sequence). The DNA for the CDR3 is TGTGCCAGCAGTTTAGAACATACGAACACTGAAGCTTTCTTT. Protein product: CASSLEHTNTEAFF.

This clone was detected only a few times. The chain links TRBV5-1 to TRBJ2-7; weak D call: TRBD1 (6 bases). Germline CDR1 and CDR2: SGHRS and YFSETQ. The V gene lost 2 bases and the J gene lost 2 bases, with 11 bases spanning the gap. This CDR3 has 14 residues. The CDR3 reads CASSFETGPYEQYF. In DNA, the CDR3 is TGCGCCAGCAGCTTCGAGACAGGACCCTACGAGCAGTACTTC.

The chain has TRBV7-9 and TRBJ1-1, with unresolved D. The CDR3 spans 11 residues. Trimming removed 11 bases from V and 5 bases from J, with 12 bases in between. Germline CDR1 reads SEHNR; CDR2 reads FQNEAQ (reference sequence). The CDR3 nucleotides read TGTGCCGCTGGGAGGGAGACTGAAGCTTTCTTT. It translates to CAAGRETEAFF. Filled out from reference TRBV7-9 and TRBJ1-1, the complete variable domain reads DTGVSQNPRHKITKRGQNVTFRCDPISEHNRLYWYRQTLGQGPEFLTYFQNEAQLEKSRLLSDRFSAERPKGSFSTLEIQRTEQGDSAMYLCAAGRETEAFFGQGTRLTVV.

The chain has TRBV6-5 and TRBJ1-2; tentative D call: TRBD1 (5 bases). The germline V and J ends were trimmed by 8 bases and 2 bases, with 18 bases remaining between them. CDR3 length: 15 amino acids. CDR1 is MNHEY, CDR2 SVGAGI, per germline. CDR3 region: CASSQGVQTNYGYTF. The CDR3 nucleotides are TGTGCCAGCTCCCAGGGAGTCCAAACCAACTATGGCTACACCTTC.

In its sample, this clone was seen once. The chain has TRBV5-5 and TRBJ1-1, with D maybe TRBD1 (5 bases). Between the trimmed V and J ends, which lost 4 bases and 5 bases, there was a span of 12 bases. This CDR3 contains 13 residues. Germline loops: CDR1 SGHKS, CDR2 YYEKEE (reference sequence). As DNA, the CDR3 is TGTGCCAGCAGCATAGCAGGGACGACTGAAGCTTTCTTT. This encodes CASSIAGTTEAFF.

This clone showed up just a few times. The chain recombines TRBV10-3 with TRBJ2-2; D may be TRBD1 (5 bases). Germline values: CDR1 ENHRY, CDR2 SYGVKD. V was pared by 3 bases and J by 4 bases, with 6 bases between. The CDR3 loop spans 13 amino acids. CDR3 loop: CAISEGVTGELFF. The CDR3 nucleotides read TGTGCCATCAGTGAAGGGGTCACCGGGGAGCTGTTTTTT.

A single count supports this clone. The genes are TRBV7-2 and TRBJ2-7; a weak D match, TRBD2 (5 bases). This CDR3 spans 12 amino acids. Deletions cut 5 bases from V and 6 bases from J, with 11 bases between. The germline V gene has CDR1 SGHTA and CDR2 FQGNSA. CDR3: CASSTLAGEQYF. The CDR3, as DNA: TGTGCCAGCAGCACGCTAGCAGGCGAGCAGTACTTC.

The chain employs TRBV5-1 and TRBJ2-7, with 8 nucleotides matching TRBD1. This CDR3 contains 17 residues. After removal of 3 bases from V and 2 bases from J, the junction contained 13 bases not matched to a gene. The V gene's germline CDR1 is SGHRS and CDR2 YFSETQ. The CDR3 reads CASSYQSPGQVAYEQYF. The CDR3 bases are TGCGCCAGCAGCTATCAGTCTCCGGGACAGGTTGCCTACGAGCAGTACTTC.

The rearrangement joins TRBV6-5 to TRBJ1-1, with a tentative D call TRBD1 (6 bases). The germline V gene has CDR1 MNHEY and CDR2 SVGAGI. This CDR3 comprises 13 residues. V gave up 6 bases and J gave up 6 bases, with 14 bases separating them. As DNA, the CDR3 is TGTGCCAGCAGCCTCATACAGGGATCTGAAGCTTTCTTT. The encoded protein is CASSLIQGSEAFF.

This chain links TRBV30 with TRBJ1-5; no clear D. Germline CDR1 and CDR2: GTSNPN and SVGIG (reference sequence). The CDR3 has 13 amino acids. The V end lost 0 bases, the J end lost 5 bases, and 8 bases lay between the germline ends. CDR3 amino acids: CAWSVGFHQPQHF. CDR3 sequence (DNA): TGTGCCTGGAGTGTAGGGTTTCATCAGCCCCAGCATTTT.

The table lists this clone with a few counts. The V call is TRBV27, the J call TRBJ2-2, with 8 bases aligning to TRBD1. The germline V gene has CDR1 MNHEY and CDR2 SMNVEV (reference sequence). Unmatched junction bases numbered 3, after V lost 2 bases and J lost 4 bases. The CDR3 loop spans 15 amino acids. Here the CDR3 reads CASSLQGAITGELFF. The CDR3 coding sequence is TGTGCCAGCAGTTTACAGGGGGCGATCACCGGGGAGCTGTTTTTT.

This sequence joins TRBV19 and TRBJ2-3, with no clear D. This CDR3 is built from 15 residues. Per germline, CDR1 LNHDA and CDR2 SQIVND (reference sequence). Trimming left V 4 bases short and J 5 bases short, with 16 bases between. Here the CDR3 DNA reads TGTGCCAGTAGTAGGGGTGAGACACGGAGAGATACGCAGTATTTT. Protein: CASSRGETRRDTQYF.

CDR3 coding DNA: TGTGCCAGCAGTTCCCTCTCTGGAAACACCATATATTTT. Its protein is CASSSLSGNTIYF. V gene TRBV12-3 or TRBV12-4 combines with J gene TRBJ1-3; no definite D call. V was cut by 4 bases and J by 0 bases, with 4 bases left in between. The CDR3 has 13 residues.

The chain has TRBV18 and TRBJ1-2; 11 nucleotides match TRBD1. The CDR3 runs 14 residues. CDR1 and CDR2 from the germline V gene are KGHSH and LQKENI. V trimming: 3 bases; J trimming: 7 bases; junction bases outside the gene matches: 4. The CDR3 is CASSPGTGGAGYTF. The CDR3 DNA reads TGTGCCAGCTCACCTGGGACAGGGGGTGCTGGCTACACCTTC.

The V and J genes are TRBV7-8 and TRBJ1-2; maybe TRBD1 (5 bases). Deletions cut 2 bases from V and 7 bases from J, with 11 bases between. Germline CDR1 is SGHVS and CDR2 is FQNEAQ. This CDR3 has 13 residues. CDR3 protein: CASSLKGRAGYTF. The CDR3 DNA reads as TGTGCCAGCAGCTTAAAGGGGAGGGCTGGCTACACCTTC. Supplemented by reference TRBV7-8 and TRBJ1-2, the full variable domain reads GAGVSQSPRYKVAKRGQDVALRCDPISGHVSLFWYQQALGQGPEFLTYFQNEAQLDKSGLPSDRFFAERPEGSVSTLKIQRTQQEDSAVYLCASSLKGRAGYTFGSGTRLTVV.

This sequence joins TRBV3-1 (or the pseudogene TRBV3-2) and TRBJ2-7, with TRBD1 matching over 9 bases. This CDR3 comprises 15 residues. Germline V gives CDR1 LGHDT, CDR2 YNNKEL (reference sequence). V lost 4 bases and J lost 7; bases outside the gene matches: 11. The CDR3 DNA reads TGTGCCAGCAGCCCCCCCCGGACAGGGGAGCGAGAGCAGTACTTC. Its translation is CASSPPRTGEREQYF.

The V and J genes are TRBV25-1 and TRBJ2-5; maybe TRBD1 (6 bases). CDR1 and CDR2 from the germline V gene are MGHDK and SYGVNS. The V gene lost 5 bases and the J gene lost 5 bases, with 18 bases spanning the gap. CDR3 length equals 15 residues. CDR3 protein: CASSPGTRIRETQYF. The CDR3 DNA follows: TGTGCCAGCAGTCCCGGGACAAGGATTCGGGAGACCCAGTACTTC. Looking up the rest from reference TRBV25-1 and TRBJ2-5 gives the full variable domain: EADIYQTPRYLVIGTGKKITLECSQTMGHDKMYWYQQDPGMELHLIHYSYGVNSTEKGDLSSESTVSRIRTEHFPLTLESARPSHTSQYLCASSPGTRIRETQYFGPGTRLLVL.

The chain joins TRBV19 to TRBJ1-2; D unresolved. V dropped 3 bases and J dropped 2 bases, with 10 bases sitting between them. CDR3 length: 14 amino acids. Germline-derived CDR1 and CDR2 are LNHDA and SQIVND (reference sequence). The CDR3 DNA reads as TGTGCCAGTAGTATCTTGGGAGGAAACTATGGCTACACCTTC. Amino acids: CASSILGGNYGYTF.

The chain employs TRBV7-9 and TRBJ1-1; D remains ambiguous. This CDR3 has 12 amino acids. Per the germline V gene, CDR1 is SEHNR and CDR2 is FQNEAQ (reference sequence). Trimming removed 2 bases at V and 7 bases at J, with 8 bases between. The CDR3 sequence: CASSLPRGEAFF. The CDR3 nucleotides read TGTGCCAGCAGCTTACCCCGCGGTGAAGCTTTCTTT.

This clone was seen just once. The chain joins TRBV4-3 to TRBJ1-2; D is uncertain. Trimming removed 0 bases from V and 8 bases from J, with 13 bases in between. This CDR3 has 14 residues. Germline V gene sequence: CDR1 LGHNA, CDR2 YSLEER. The CDR3 region is CASSQDPGRRGYTF. CDR3 bases: TGCGCCAGCAGCCAAGATCCTGGCAGGAGGGGCTACACCTTC.

The chain recombines TRBV28 with TRBJ2-7, with D hard to call. From germline, CDR1 is MDHEN and CDR2 SYDVKM. The ends were cut back, 1 base at V and 3 bases at J, with 1 base in the middle. The CDR3 is made up of 11 amino acids. DNA for the CDR3: TGTGCCAGCAGTTTATACTACGAGCAGTACTTC. It codes for CASSLYYEQYF.

The chain uses TRBV9 and TRBJ2-3; perhaps TRBD1 as D (5 bases). The CDR3 has 15 residues. Germline V CDR1 and CDR2: SGDLS, YYNGEE. Trimming cost V 3 bases and J 6 bases, with 17 bases left between them. This CDR3 is CASSGQLVGRDTQYF. CDR3 DNA sequence: TGTGCCAGCAGCGGCCAACTGGTGGGGCGGGATACGCAGTATTTT.

The chain uses TRBV30 and TRBJ2-3; D gene unclear. The germline gives CDR1 GTSNPN, CDR2 SVGIG (reference sequence). The CDR3 runs 15 residues. Trimming pared 1 base from V and 8 bases from J, leaving 19 bases between. The CDR3 DNA sequence: TGTGCCTGGAGTGGTTCGGCACACCGCCTCGGTACGCAGTATTTT. It is translated as CAWSGSAHRLGTQYF. Full variable domain (remainder filled in from reference TRBV30 and TRBJ2-3): SQTIHQWPATLVQPVGSPLSLECTVEGTSNPNLYWYRQAAGRGLQLLFYSVGIGQISSEVPQNLSASRPQDRQFILSSKKLLLSDSGFYLCAWSGSAHRLGTQYFGPGTRLTVL.

The rearrangement uses TRBV5-1 and TRBJ1-4; tentatively, D is TRBD1 (6 bases). CDR1 and CDR2 (germline): SGHRS, YFSETQ. Deletions cut 9 bases from V and 0 bases from J, with 15 bases between. There are 15 residues in the CDR3. CDR3 sequence (DNA): TGCGCCACCAGGGACACCGTTGCAACTAATGAAAAACTGTTTTTT. It specifies CATRDTVATNEKLFF.

This chain joins TRBV7-2 and TRBJ2-1; weak D call: TRBD1 (6 bases). CDR3 length equals 15 residues. The ends were cut back, 1 base at V and 0 bases at J, with 7 bases in the middle. The germline CDR1 and CDR2 sequences are SGHTA and FQGNSA. The CDR3 loop reads CASSLGRGSYNEQFF. The CDR3 coding sequence is TGTGCCAGCAGCTTAGGCAGGGGCTCCTACAATGAGCAGTTCTTC.

CDR3: CASSQGGDTQYF. As DNA, the CDR3 is TGTGCCAGCAGTCAGGGGGGCGATACGCAGTATTTT. The chain couples TRBV6-6 to TRBJ2-3; maybe TRBD1 (7 bases). V was shortened by 5 bases and J by 6 bases, with 9 bases between the two germline ends. This CDR3 has 12 residues. Germline CDR1 MNHNY, CDR2 SVGAGI (reference sequence).